The sequence of this T cell receptor beta chain was determined in a study of preoperative IRX-2 immunotherapy in early breast cancer. Treatment denoted: preoperative locoregional IRX-2 cytokine immunotherapy. Patients received preoperative, locoregional IRX-2 cytokine immunotherapy in a phase Ib study. Clones were sequenced by immunoSEQ multiplex PCR, and TCRdb holds only the in-frame ones, with some missing. Of about 23,000 clones listed, around 89% are singletons. Germline loops: CDR1 SNHLY, CDR2 FYNNEI. V shed 6 bases and J 6 bases; nucleotides not matched to a gene: 5. The CDR3 totals 13 residues.

This receptor was identified in a human donor with breast cancer. The sample consisted of tumor tissue, taken after IRX-2 immunotherapy. The chain couples TRBV2 to TRBJ1-2; 9 bases are a match to TRBD1. The CDR3 DNA sequence: TGTGCCAGCAGGGGCGGGACAGGGCATGGCTACACCTTC. Translated, it gives CASRGGTGHGYTF.